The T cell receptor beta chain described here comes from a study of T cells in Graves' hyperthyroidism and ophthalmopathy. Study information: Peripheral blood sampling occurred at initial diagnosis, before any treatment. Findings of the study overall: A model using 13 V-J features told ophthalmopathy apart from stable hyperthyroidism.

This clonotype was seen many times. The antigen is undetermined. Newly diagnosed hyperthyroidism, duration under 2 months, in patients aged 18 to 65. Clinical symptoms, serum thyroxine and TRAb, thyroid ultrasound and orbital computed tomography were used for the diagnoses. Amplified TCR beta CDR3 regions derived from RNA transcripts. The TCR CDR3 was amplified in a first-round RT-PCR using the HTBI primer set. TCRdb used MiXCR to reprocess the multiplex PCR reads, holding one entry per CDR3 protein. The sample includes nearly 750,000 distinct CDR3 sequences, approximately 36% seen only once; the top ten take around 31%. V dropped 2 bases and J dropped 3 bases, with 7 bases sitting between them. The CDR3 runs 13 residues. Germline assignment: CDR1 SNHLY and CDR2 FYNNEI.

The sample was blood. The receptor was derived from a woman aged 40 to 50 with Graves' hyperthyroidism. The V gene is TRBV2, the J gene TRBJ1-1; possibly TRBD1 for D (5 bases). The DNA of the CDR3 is TGTGCCAGCAGTGAATTGGGGGACACTGAAGCTTTCTTT. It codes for CASSELGDTEAFF.